These T cell receptor beta chains were read from a single sample in a study of T-cell reconstitution after alpha-beta-depleted transplantation in children. MiXCR, applied by TCRdb to the PCR reads, yields one record per CDR3 protein. The sample carries under 450,000 distinct CDR3 sequences, roughly 15% recorded once. This sample comprised PBMCs, obtained from the stem cell graft. The receptor set was obtained from a human donor who donated a stem cell graft to a child with Fanconi anemia. CDR3s include the opening cysteine and the closing phenylalanine or tryptophan.

>TRBV11-2|TRBJ1-4
CASSAAEEKLFF
>TRBV6-5|TRBJ1-1
CASSYVGENTEAFF
>TRBV5-1|TRBJ2-2
CASSLAVTETGELFF
>TRBV12-3/TRBV12-4|TRBJ1-1
CASSFRQNTEAFF
>TRBV5-1|TRBJ1-5
CASSLGSSNQPQHF
>TRBV3-1|TRBJ2-5
CASSPTGRQETQYF
>TRBV25-1|TRBJ2-2
CASTSGGNTGELFF
>TRBV4-2|TRBJ2-5
CASSQDDGETQYF
>TRBV9|TRBJ1-1
CASSPIAHQVGTEAFF
>TRBV10-3|TRBJ1-3
CAISPLQASSGNTIYF
>TRBV11-2|TRBJ1-1
CASSFGTLNTEAFF
>TRBV19|TRBJ1-1
CASSQTTKMNTEAFF
>TRBV15|TRBJ2-3
CATSRELAGAGDTQYF
>TRBV4-3|TRBJ2-1
CASSRTSGGSTYNEQFF
>TRBV30|TRBJ2-1
CAWVTGYNEQFF
>TRBV29-1|TRBJ2-1
CSVDWTGVGHEQFF
>TRBV27|TRBJ1-1
CASSPQVWGNTEASF